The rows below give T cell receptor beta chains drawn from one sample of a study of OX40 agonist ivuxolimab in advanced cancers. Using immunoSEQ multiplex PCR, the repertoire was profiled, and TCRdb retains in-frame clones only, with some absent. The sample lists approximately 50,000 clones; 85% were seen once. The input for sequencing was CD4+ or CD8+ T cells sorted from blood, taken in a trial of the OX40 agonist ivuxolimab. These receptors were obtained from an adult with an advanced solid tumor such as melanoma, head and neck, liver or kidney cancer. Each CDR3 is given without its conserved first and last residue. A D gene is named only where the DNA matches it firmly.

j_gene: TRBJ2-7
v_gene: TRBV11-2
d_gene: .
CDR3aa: ASSLVAGTLTGYEQY

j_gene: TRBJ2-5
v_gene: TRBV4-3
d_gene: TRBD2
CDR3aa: ASSQEPSGGAVETQY

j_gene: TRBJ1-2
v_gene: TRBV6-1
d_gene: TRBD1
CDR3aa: ASSERQGDGYT

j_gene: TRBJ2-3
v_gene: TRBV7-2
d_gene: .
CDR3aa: ASSPSGDTQY

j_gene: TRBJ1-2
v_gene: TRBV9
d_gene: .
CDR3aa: ASSGYT

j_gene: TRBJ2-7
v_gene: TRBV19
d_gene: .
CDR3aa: ASSKPSGSYEQY

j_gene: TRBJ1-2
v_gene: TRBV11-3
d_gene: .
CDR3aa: ASSFRSGHRYYGYT

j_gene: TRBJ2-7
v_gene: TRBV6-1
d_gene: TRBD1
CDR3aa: ASSVRDRGYEQY

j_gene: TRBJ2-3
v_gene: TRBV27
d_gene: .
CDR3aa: ASSLFGSPDTQY

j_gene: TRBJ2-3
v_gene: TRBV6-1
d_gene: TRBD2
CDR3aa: ASSENIAGVDTQY